The rows below give T cell receptor beta chains drawn from one sample of a study of T cells expressing NK-cell markers. TCRdb re-called the 5' RACE reads and gives one entry per CDR3 protein, without DNA. This table holds 150,000 to 160,000 distinct CDR3 sequences. Sequenced input: blood T cells: a sorted CD56 or NKG2C T cell subset, CD4+ or CD8+ T cells, or bulk PBMC T cells (not recorded which). The receptors originated from a woman between 45 and 65 years old in good health. Both conserved end residues are part of each CDR3. Fields, in order: V gene, J gene, CDR3 protein.

>TRBV6-5|TRBJ2-1
CASRLSEASGHEQFF
>TRBV6-1|TRBJ1-4
CASSEFGTDNEKLFF
>TRBV10-3|TRBJ2-5
CAISDPGPEETQYF
>TRBV10-3|TRBJ2-5
CAISEWDREVQETQYF
>TRBV25-1|TRBJ2-7
CASSDPGVEQYF
>TRBV12-3/TRBV12-4|TRBJ2-2
CASRPGPGETGELFF
>TRBV24-1|TRBJ2-1
CATEVGGGNEQFF
>TRBV5-1|TRBJ1-1
CASSLEQGADEAFF
>TRBV27|TRBJ2-3
CASSGPYRDRGIDTQYF
>TRBV4-2|TRBJ2-7
CASSPRGAGGPYEQYF
>TRBV11-2|TRBJ1-2
CASSLRVDWRTRGYGYTF
>TRBV5-6|TRBJ1-4
CASSLEVSGTANEKLFF
>TRBV7-9|TRBJ1-4
CASSLAGTGPRGEKLFF
>TRBV5-6|TRBJ2-1
CASSLEGNEQFF
>TRBV4-1|TRBJ2-1
CASSQHLRGNEQFF
>TRBV6-4|TRBJ1-2
CASSDLQGTGYTF
>TRBV7-2|TRBJ1-4
CASSLASAATNEKLFF
>TRBV5-1|TRBJ2-1
CASSLSSGAYNEQFF
>TRBV20-1|TRBJ2-1
CSAPPTSGSRNEQFF
>TRBV5-5|TRBJ2-3
CASSPAGERRTDTQYF
>TRBV3-1|TRBJ2-1
CASSQTGTGGSHNEQFF
>TRBV7-9|TRBJ2-2
CASSNGTGFTGELFF
>TRBV24-1|TRBJ1-5
CATSGDRANQPQHF
>TRBV13|TRBJ2-5
CASSLDQETQYF
>TRBV9|TRBJ2-7
CASSVGQGPPYEQYF
>TRBV7-8|TRBJ1-4
CASSEYIPSTNEKLFF
>TRBV7-8|TRBJ2-1
CASSLTGGSLNEQFF
>TRBV5-1|TRBJ2-1
CASSLVGSIDEQFF
>TRBV11-2|TRBJ1-3
CASSLGGNTIYF
>TRBV19|TRBJ2-1
CASRSGWDNEQFF
>TRBV4-1|TRBJ1-1
CASSQPRKIEAFF
>TRBV10-3|TRBJ2-2
CASQGGTGELFF
>TRBV7-9|TRBJ1-2
CASGVGKAGYTF
>TRBV29-1|TRBJ2-7
CSVEGTSGAVGSYEQYF
>TRBV20-1|TRBJ2-4
CSARDPMRESNIQYF
>TRBV4-1|TRBJ2-1
CASSQGGLNNEQFF
>TRBV6-5|TRBJ2-3
CASSYTPGGTDTQYF
>TRBV4-1|TRBJ1-1
CASSQDGWDPPGAFF
>TRBV2|TRBJ2-2
CAGGLENTGELFF
>TRBV28|TRBJ1-2
CASSLSAYYGYTF
>TRBV27|TRBJ2-3
CASSFGLSSDTQYF
>TRBV21-1|TRBJ2-1
CASSCRKADSSYNEQFF
>TRBV14|TRBJ2-1
CASSLAPGLAGNEQFF
>TRBV12-3/TRBV12-4|TRBJ2-7
CASQTSGSYEQYF
>TRBV27|TRBJ2-6
CASSLENVNSGANVLTF
>TRBV7-9|TRBJ2-2
CASSPWEQNTGELFF
>TRBV12-3/TRBV12-4|TRBJ1-4
CASRHQGGGEKLFF
>TRBV5-1|TRBJ2-4
CASSVDRDNRAAKNIQYF
>TRBV7-9|TRBJ2-3
CASSPGGADTQYF
>TRBV7-6|TRBJ2-2
CASSSRDRAVNTGELFF
>TRBV29-1|TRBJ2-7
CSVELAGTYEQYF
>TRBV20-1|TRBJ2-1
CSATEATLPYNEQFF
>TRBV11-3|TRBJ2-5
CASSLDPGHQETQYF